The rows below give T cell receptor beta chains drawn from one sample of a study of blood T cell repertoires in COVID-19. Measured with immunoSEQ multiplex PCR; TCRdb has only the in-frame clones, and not every one. The table shows more than 200,000 clones, with 81% occurring only once. Sequenced input: peripheral blood. The receptors come from a woman older than 75 with acute or convalescent COVID-19. Each CDR3 is given with its conserved first and last residue. D genes are given only for firm matches. The size entry is marked missing in some rows and otherwise reads once, few, many or a size class.

j_call: TRBJ2-7; v_call: TRBV5-1; clone_size: NA; d_call: NA; cdr3_aa: CASSLMSRGSSYEQYF; cdr3_nt: TGCGCCAGCAGCCTCATGAGTCGAGGGAGCTCCTACGAGCAGTACTTC
j_call: TRBJ1-1; v_call: TRBV7-6; clone_size: NA; d_call: NA; cdr3_aa: CASSSTAEAFF; cdr3_nt: TGTGCCAGCAGCTCGACAGCTGAAGCTTTCTTT
j_call: TRBJ2-1; v_call: TRBV7-9; clone_size: NA; d_call: NA; cdr3_aa: CASSSAGANRKFF; cdr3_nt: TGTGCCAGCAGCTCCGCGGGGGCCAATCGAAAGTTCTTC
j_call: TRBJ2-4; v_call: TRBV18; clone_size: NA; d_call: TRBD1; cdr3_aa: CASSALGTEAKNIQYF; cdr3_nt: TGTGCCAGCTCAGCACTGGGGACAGAAGCCAAAAACATTCAGTACTTC
j_call: TRBJ2-1; v_call: TRBV28; clone_size: NA; d_call: TRBD1; cdr3_aa: CASSRRTGRGGEQFF; cdr3_nt: TGTGCCAGCAGTAGGAGGACAGGGAGAGGCGGTGAGCAGTTCTTC
j_call: TRBJ1-5; v_call: TRBV19; clone_size: NA; d_call: NA; cdr3_aa: CAGGGSQPQHF; cdr3_nt: TGTGCCGGGGGGGGGTCACAGCCCCAGCATTTT
j_call: TRBJ1-6; v_call: TRBV18; clone_size: once; d_call: NA; cdr3_aa: CASSPLQGRGTYNSPLHF; cdr3_nt: TGTGCCAGCTCACCACTACAGGGAAGGGGGACCTATAATTCACCCCTCCACTTT
j_call: TRBJ2-3; v_call: TRBV6-4; clone_size: NA; d_call: NA; cdr3_aa: CASSPGLRADTQYF; cdr3_nt: TGTGCCAGCAGCCCGGGCCTCAGGGCAGATACGCAGTATTTT
j_call: TRBJ2-1; v_call: TRBV3-1/TRBV3-2; clone_size: NA; d_call: TRBD2; cdr3_aa: CASSRDRLAGAYNEQFF; cdr3_nt: TGTGCCAGCAGCCGGGACCGACTAGCGGGGGCTTACAATGAGCAGTTCTTC
j_call: TRBJ2-3; v_call: TRBV4-1; clone_size: NA; d_call: NA; cdr3_aa: CASSQDGDLDTQYF; cdr3_nt: TGCGCCAGCAGCCAAGATGGGGACTTAGATACGCAGTATTTT
j_call: TRBJ1-1; v_call: TRBV6-1; clone_size: many; d_call: TRBD1; cdr3_aa: CASSEWDRYLNTEAFF; cdr3_nt: TGTGCCAGCAGTGAATGGGACAGATACTTGAACACTGAAGCTTTCTTT
j_call: TRBJ1-2; v_call: TRBV10-1; clone_size: NA; d_call: NA; cdr3_aa: CASSESGETRGYTF; cdr3_nt: TGCGCCAGCAGTGAGTCGGGGGAGACTAGGGGCTACACCTTC
j_call: TRBJ1-5; v_call: TRBV6-5; clone_size: NA; d_call: TRBD1; cdr3_aa: CASRGDRAHNQPQHF; cdr3_nt: TGTGCCAGCAGGGGGGACAGGGCCCACAATCAGCCCCAGCATTTT
j_call: TRBJ2-5; v_call: TRBV5-1; clone_size: NA; d_call: TRBD1; cdr3_aa: CASSLPTGGGETQYF; cdr3_nt: TGCGCCAGCAGCTTACCCACAGGGGGAGGAGAGACCCAGTACTTC
j_call: TRBJ2-2; v_call: TRBV7-9; clone_size: NA; d_call: NA; cdr3_aa: CASSFGGQNTGELFF; cdr3_nt: TGTGCCAGCAGCTTTGGCGGCCAGAACACCGGGGAGCTGTTTTTT
j_call: TRBJ2-3; v_call: TRBV19; clone_size: few; d_call: TRBD1; cdr3_aa: CASRPGQGGTDTQYF; cdr3_nt: TGTGCCAGTAGACCCGGACAGGGCGGCACAGATACGCAGTATTTT